This record covers a single T cell receptor beta chain. Its antigen is unidentified. These data come from a study of shared clonotypes between healthy human individuals. The study's findings and limits: Larger richness was generally estimated for naive than memory subsets. Among non-shared clonotypes, generation probabilities were lower than among those shared by all four donors.

Assay runs were performed at deep level. Profiling relied on immunoSEQ multiplex PCR, and the TCRdb table lists in-frame clones only, not all of them. The sample yields some 240,000 clones, 65% seen once. The V gene end was trimmed by 0 bases and the J gene end by 3 bases; junction bases not matched to a gene: 4. This CDR3 comprises 16 residues. The germline gives CDR1 SGDLS, CDR2 YYNGEE. Splitting of CD4+ cells produced CD45RA+ naive and CD45RA-negative memory subsets. This rearrangement joins TRBV9 to TRBJ2-2, with 8 nucleotides matching TRBD2. The sequenced material came from memory CD4+ T cells sorted from blood. Subset meaning: CD45RA-negative fraction. The TCR was taken from a man under 40 in good health. CDR3 bases: TGTGCCAGCAGCGTAGGGGCGGGAGGATACACCGGGGAGCTGTTTTTT. Amino acid sequence: CASSVGAGGYTGELFF.